This T cell receptor beta chain was found in a study of CD8+ T cells in alopecia areata. Study observations and caveats: Elevated clonality characterized lesional scalp relative to normal scalp, particularly in alopecia totalis/universalis.

Sequencing used cDNA as its template, made by extracting RNA and reverse transcribing it. Assay used: immunoSEQ multiplex PCR; TCRdb lists only in-frame clones, some missing. Counted here are 150,000 or so clones, 55% occurring once; the ten biggest clones make up about 4.3%. Germline CDR1 is MGHRA and CDR2 is YSYEKL. The CDR3 is 13 residues long. V was clipped by 4 bases and J by 2 bases, with 8 bases between them. As concerns this clone: Antigen specificity is unknown.

This chain links TRBV4-1 with TRBJ2-5; TRBD1 or TRBD2 may be the D gene (5 bases each). The receptor comes from a human donor in good health. The material sequenced was CD4+ T cells sorted from blood. CDR3 DNA: TGCGCCAGCAGCCGGGGACCGCAAGAGACCCAGTACTTC. Translating it yields CASSRGPQETQYF.